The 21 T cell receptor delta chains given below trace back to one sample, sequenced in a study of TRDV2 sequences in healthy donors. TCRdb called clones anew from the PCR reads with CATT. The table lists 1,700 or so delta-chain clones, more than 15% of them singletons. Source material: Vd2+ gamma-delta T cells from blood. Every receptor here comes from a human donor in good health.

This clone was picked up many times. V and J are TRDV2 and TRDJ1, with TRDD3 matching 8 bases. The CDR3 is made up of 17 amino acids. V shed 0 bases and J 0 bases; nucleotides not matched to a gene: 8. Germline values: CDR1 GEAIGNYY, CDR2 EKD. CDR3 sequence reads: CACDTVTGGRYTDKLIF. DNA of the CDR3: TGTGCCTGTGACACCGTTACTGGGGGGCGCTACACCGATAAACTCATCTTT.

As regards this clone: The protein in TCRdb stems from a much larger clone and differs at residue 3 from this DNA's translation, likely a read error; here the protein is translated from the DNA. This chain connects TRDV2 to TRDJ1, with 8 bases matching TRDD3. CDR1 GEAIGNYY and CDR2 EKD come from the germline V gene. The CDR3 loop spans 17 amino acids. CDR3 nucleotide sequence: TGTGCCAGTGAAAGCCTAGAGGGATACGCTTCGTCCGATAAACTCATCTTT. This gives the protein CASESLEGYASSDKLIF.

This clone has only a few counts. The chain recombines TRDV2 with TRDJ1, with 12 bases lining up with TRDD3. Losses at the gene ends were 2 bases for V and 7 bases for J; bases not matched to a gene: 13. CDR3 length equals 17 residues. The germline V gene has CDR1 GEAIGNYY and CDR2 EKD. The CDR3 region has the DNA TGTGCCTGTGACAACGTGGTACTGGGGGATACTTCGGTTAAACTCATCTTT. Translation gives CACDNVVLGDTSVKLIF.

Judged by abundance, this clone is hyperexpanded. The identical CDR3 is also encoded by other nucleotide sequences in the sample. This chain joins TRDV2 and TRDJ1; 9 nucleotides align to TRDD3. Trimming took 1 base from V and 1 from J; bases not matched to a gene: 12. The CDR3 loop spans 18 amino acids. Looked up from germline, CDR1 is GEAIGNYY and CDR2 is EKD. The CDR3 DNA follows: TGTGCCTGTGACACTCTGCGTCAGACTGGGGGACCCACCGATAAACTCATCTTT. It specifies CACDTLRQTGGPTDKLIF.

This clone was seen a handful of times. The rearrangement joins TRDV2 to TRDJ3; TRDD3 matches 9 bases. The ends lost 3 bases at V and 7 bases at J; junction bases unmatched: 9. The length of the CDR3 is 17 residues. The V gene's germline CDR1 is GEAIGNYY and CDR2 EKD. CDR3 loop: CACDHTGGPIDTRQMFF. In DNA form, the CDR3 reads TGTGCCTGTGACCATACTGGGGGACCGATCGACACCCGACAGATGTTTTTC.

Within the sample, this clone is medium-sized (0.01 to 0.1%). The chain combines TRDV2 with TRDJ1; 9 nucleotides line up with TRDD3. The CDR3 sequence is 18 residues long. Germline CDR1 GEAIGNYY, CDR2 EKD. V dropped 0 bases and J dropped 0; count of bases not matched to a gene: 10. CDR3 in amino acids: CACDTLTGGPPHTDKLIF. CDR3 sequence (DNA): TGTGCCTGTGACACCTTAACTGGGGGACCCCCCCACACCGATAAACTCATCTTT.

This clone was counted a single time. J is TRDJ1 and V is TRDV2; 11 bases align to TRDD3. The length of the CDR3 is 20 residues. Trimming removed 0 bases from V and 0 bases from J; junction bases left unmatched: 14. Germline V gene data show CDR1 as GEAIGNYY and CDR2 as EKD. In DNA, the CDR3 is TGTGCCTGTGACACCCTAGCGCTGGGGGATACTGGCCCGTACACCGATAAACTCATCTTT. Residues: CACDTLALGDTGPYTDKLIF.

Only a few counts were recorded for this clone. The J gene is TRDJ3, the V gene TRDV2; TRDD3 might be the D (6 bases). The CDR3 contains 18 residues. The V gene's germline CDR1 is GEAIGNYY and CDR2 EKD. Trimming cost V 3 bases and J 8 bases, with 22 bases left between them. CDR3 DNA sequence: TGTGCCTGTGACCCGCTGGCTGGGGATTCTATCTACACCCGACAGATGTTTTTC. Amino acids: CACDPLAGDSIYTRQMFF.

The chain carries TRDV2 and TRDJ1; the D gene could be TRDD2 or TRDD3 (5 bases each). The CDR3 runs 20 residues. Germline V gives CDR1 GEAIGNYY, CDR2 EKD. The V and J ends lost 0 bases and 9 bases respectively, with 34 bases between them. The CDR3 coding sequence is TGTGCCTGTGACACCGTTCCTTCGGGGGGTCCGGTGACCGGATCTTCTCAACTCATCTTT. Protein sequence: CACDTVPSGGPVTGSSQLIF.

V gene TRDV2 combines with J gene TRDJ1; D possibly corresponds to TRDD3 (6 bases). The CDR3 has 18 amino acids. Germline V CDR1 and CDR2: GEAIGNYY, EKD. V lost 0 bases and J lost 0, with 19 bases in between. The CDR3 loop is CACDTVQGDSIYTDKLIF. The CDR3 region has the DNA TGTGCCTGTGACACCGTCCAAGGGGATTCTATCTACACCGATAAACTCATCTTT.

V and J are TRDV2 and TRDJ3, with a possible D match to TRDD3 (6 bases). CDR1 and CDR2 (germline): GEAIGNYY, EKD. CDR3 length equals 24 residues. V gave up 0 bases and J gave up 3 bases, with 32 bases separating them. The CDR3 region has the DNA TGTGCCTGTGACACCGTTGTGCTGGGTACTGGCGGATACCAACTCAGCTGGGACACCCGACAGATGTTTTTC. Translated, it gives CACDTVVLGTGGYQLSWDTRQMFF.

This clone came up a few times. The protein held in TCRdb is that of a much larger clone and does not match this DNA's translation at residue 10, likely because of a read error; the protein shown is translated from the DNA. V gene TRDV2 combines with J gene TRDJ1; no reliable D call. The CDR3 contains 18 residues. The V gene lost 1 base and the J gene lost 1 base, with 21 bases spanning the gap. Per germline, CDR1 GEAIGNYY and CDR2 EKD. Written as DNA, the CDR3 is TGTGCCTGTGACACTCTGCGTCAGACTGAGGGACCCACCGATAAACTCATCTTT. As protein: CACDTLRQTEGPTDKLIF.

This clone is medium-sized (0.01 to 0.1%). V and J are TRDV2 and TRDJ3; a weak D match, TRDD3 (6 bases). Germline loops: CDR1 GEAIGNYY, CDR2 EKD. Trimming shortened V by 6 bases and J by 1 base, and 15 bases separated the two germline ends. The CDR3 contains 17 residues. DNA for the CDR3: TGTGCCTGTTCGACCTTAGGGGGATCCTGGGACACCCGACAGATGTTTTTC. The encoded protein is CACSTLGGSWDTRQMFF.

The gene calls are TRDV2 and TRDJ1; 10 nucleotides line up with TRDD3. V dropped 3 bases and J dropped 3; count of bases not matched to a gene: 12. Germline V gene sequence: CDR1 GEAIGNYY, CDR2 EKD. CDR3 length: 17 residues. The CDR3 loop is CACDPVVLGDRSDKLIF. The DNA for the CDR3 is TGTGCCTGTGACCCGGTTGTACTGGGGGATCGGTCCGATAAACTCATCTTT.

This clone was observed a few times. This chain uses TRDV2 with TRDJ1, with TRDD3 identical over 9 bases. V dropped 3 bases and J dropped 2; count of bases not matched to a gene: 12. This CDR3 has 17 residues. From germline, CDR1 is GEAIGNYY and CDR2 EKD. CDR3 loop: CACDPLGESDRTDKLIF. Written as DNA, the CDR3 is TGTGCCTGTGACCCACTGGGGGAGTCAGACCGAACCGATAAACTCATCTTT.

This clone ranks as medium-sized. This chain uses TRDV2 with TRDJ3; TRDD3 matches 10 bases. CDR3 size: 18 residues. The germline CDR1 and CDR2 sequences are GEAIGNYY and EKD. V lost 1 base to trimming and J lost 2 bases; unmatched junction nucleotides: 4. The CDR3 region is CACDTLGDETWDTRQMFF. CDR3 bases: TGTGCCTGTGACACACTGGGGGATGAAACCTGGGACACCCGACAGATGTTTTTC.

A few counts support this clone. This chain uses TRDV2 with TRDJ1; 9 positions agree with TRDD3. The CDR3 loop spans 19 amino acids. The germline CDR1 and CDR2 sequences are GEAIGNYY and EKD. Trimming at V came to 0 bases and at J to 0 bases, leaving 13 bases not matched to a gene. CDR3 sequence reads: CACDTLLKLGEKYTDKLIF. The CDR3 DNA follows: TGTGCCTGTGACACCCTTCTTAAACTGGGGGAAAAGTACACCGATAAACTCATCTTT.

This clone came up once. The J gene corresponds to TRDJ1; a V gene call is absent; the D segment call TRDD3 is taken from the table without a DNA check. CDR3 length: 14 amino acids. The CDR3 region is CASVGMGDTNKLIF. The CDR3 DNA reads TGTGCCAGTGTCGGGATGGGGGATACCAATAAACTCATCTTT.

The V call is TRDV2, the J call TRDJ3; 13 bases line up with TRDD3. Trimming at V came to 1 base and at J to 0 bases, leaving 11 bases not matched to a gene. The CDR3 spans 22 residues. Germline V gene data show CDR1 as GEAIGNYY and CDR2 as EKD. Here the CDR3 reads CACDTLRQTGGYASWDTRQMFF. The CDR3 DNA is TGTGCCTGTGACACTCTGCGTCAGACTGGGGGATACGCCTCCTGGGACACCCGACAGATGTTTTTC.

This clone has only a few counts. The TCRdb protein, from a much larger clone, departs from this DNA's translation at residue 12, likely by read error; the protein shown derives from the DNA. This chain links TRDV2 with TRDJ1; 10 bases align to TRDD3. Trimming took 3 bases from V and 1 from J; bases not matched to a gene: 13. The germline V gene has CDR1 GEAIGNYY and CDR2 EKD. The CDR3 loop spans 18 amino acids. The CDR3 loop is CACDRLGDRSPCTDKLIF. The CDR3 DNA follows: TGTGCCTGTGACCGCCTGGGGGATAGATCCCCTTGCACCGATAAACTCATCTTT.

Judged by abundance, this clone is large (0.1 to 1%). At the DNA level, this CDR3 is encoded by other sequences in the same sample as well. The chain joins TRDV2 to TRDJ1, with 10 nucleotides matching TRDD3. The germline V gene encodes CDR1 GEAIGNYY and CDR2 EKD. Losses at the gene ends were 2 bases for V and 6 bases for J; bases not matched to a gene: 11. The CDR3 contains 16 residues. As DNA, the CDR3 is TGTGCCTGTGACAGTGTCGGGATGGGGGATACCAATAAACTCATCTTT. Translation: CACDSVGMGDTNKLIF.